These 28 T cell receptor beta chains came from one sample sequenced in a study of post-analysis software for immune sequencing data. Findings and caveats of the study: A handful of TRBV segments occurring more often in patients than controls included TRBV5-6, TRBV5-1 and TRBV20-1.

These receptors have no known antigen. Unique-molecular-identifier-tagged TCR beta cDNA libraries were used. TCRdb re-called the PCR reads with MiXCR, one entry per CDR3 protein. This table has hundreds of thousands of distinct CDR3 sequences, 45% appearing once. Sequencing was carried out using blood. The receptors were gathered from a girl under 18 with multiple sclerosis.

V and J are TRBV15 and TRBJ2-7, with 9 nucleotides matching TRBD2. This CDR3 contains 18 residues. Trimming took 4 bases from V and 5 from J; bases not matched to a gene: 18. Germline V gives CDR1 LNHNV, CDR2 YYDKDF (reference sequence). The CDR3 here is CATSTPLWREGRSNEQYF. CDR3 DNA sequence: TGTGCCACCAGCACACCCCTCTGGCGGGAGGGCCGGAGCAACGAGCAGTACTTC.

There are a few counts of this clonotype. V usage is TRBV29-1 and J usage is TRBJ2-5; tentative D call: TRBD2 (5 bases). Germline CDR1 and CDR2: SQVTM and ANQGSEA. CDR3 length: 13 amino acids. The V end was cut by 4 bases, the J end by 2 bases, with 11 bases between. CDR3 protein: CSVAPGLQETQYF. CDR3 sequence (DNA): TGCAGCGTTGCCCCGGGGTTACAAGAGACCCAGTACTTC.

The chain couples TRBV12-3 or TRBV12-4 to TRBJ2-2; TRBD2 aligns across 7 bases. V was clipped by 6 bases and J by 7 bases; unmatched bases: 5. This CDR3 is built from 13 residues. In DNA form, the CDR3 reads TGTGCCAGCAGCGTAGCGGGCTTCGGGGAGCTGTTTTTT. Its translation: CASSVAGFGELFF.

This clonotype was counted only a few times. In DNA, the CDR3 is TGTGCCAGCAGTTCAGGACTAGCGGGAGGGCCTCAAGATACGCAGTATTTT. It specifies CASSSGLAGGPQDTQYF. The chain uses TRBV27 and TRBJ2-3, with TRBD2 matching over 15 bases. The V segment lost 4 bases and the J segment 5 bases; nucleotides outside the gene matches: 7. This CDR3 contains 17 residues. CDR1 and CDR2 from the germline V gene are MNHEY and SMNVEV (reference sequence).

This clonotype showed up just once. In DNA, the CDR3 is TGTGCCAGCAGTTTGTACGGACCTTCCTACGAGCAGTACTTC. It codes for CASSLYGPSYEQYF. The rearrangement joins TRBV27 to TRBJ2-7, with unresolved D. Looked up from germline, CDR1 is MNHEY and CDR2 is SMNVEV (reference sequence). Trimming stripped 3 bases from V and 1 base from J, with 10 bases between. This CDR3 region has 14 residues.

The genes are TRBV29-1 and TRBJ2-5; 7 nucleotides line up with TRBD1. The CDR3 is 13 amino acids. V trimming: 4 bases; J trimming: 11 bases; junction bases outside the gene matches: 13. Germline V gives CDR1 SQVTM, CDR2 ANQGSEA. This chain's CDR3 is CSVGRDRAYKQYF. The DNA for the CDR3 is TGCAGCGTTGGCCGGGACAGAGCCTACAAGCAGTACTTC.

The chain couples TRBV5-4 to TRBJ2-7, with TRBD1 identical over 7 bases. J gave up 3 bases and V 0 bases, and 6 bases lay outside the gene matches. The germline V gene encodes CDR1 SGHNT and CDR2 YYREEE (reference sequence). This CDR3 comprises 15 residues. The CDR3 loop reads CASSLAPGQLYEQYF. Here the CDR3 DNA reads TGTGCCAGCAGCTTGGCCCCGGGACAGCTCTACGAGCAGTACTTC. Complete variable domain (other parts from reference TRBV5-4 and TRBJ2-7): ETGVTQSPTHLIKTRGQQVTLRCSSQSGHNTVSWYQQALGQGPQFIFQYYREEENGRGNFPPRFSGLQFPNYSSELNVNALELDDSALYLCASSLAPGQLYEQYFGPGTRLTVT.

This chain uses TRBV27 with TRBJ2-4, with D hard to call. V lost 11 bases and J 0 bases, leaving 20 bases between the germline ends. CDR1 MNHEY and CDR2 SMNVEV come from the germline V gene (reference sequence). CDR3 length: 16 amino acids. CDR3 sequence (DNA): TGTGCCGGCTCCTCCCCAGTTGATGTAGCCAAAAACATTCAGTACTTC. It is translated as CAGSSPVDVAKNIQYF.

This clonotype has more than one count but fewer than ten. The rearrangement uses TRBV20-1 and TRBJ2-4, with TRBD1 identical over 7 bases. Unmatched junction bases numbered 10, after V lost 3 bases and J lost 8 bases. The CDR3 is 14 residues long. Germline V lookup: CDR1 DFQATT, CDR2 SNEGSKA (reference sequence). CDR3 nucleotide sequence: TGCAGTGCTAGTCAGGGGGACATTGTTGACATTCAGTACTTC. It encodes CSASQGDIVDIQYF.

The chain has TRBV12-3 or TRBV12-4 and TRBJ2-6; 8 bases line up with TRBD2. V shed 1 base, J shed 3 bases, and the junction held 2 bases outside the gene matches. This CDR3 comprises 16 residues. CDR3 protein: CASSLGGRNGANVLTF. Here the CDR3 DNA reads TGTGCCAGCAGTTTAGGCGGGAGGAATGGGGCCAACGTCCTGACTTTC.

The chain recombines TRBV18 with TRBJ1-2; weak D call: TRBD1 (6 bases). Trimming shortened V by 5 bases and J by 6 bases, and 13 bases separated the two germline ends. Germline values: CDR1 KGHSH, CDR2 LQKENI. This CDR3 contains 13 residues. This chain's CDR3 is CASSVDRLNGYTF. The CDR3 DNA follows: TGTGCCAGCTCAGTCGACAGGCTCAATGGCTACACCTTC.

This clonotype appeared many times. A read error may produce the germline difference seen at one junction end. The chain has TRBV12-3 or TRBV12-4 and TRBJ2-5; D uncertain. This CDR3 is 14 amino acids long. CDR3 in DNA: TGTGCCAGCAGGTTAGGACGGAACCAAGAGACCCAGTACTTC. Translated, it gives CASRLGRNQETQYF.

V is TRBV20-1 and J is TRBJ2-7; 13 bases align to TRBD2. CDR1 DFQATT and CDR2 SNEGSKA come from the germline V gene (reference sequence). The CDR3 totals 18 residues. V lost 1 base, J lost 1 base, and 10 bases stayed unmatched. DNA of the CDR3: TGCAGTGCTAGAGGGACTAGCGGGAGAATGGTAAAGTCCTACGAGCAGTACTTC. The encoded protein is CSARGTSGRMVKSYEQYF.

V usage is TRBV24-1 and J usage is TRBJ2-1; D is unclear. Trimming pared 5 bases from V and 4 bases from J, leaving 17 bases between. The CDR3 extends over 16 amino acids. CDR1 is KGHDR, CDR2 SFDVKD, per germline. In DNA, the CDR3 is TGTGCCACCAGTGGAAGAGACGGTATTGGTTACAATGAGCAGTTCTTC. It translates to CATSGRDGIGYNEQFF.

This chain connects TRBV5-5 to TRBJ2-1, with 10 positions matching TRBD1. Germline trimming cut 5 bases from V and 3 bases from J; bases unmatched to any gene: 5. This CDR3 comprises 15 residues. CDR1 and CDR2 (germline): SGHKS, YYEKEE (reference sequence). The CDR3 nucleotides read TGTGCCAGCAGTACCGGGACAGGGGACTACAATGAGCAGTTCTTC. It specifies CASSTGTGDYNEQFF.

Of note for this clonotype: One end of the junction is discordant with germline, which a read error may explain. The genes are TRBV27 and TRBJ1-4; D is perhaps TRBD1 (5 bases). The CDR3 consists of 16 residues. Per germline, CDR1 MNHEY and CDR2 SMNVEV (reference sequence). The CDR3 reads CASSLSETATNEKLFF. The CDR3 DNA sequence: TGTGCTAGCAGTTTATCGGAGACAGCAACTAATGAAAAACTGTTTTTT.

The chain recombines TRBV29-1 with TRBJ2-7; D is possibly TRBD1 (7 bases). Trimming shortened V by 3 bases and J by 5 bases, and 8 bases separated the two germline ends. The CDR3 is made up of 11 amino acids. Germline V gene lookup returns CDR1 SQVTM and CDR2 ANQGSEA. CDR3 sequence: CSVDRGDEQYF. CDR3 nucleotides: TGCAGCGTTGACAGGGGGGACGAGCAGTACTTC.

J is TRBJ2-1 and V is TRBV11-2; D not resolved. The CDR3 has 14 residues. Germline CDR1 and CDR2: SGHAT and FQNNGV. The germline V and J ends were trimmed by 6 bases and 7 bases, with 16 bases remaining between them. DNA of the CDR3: TGTGCCAGCAGACCCCCTTACATGGATAATGAGCAGTTCTTC. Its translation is CASRPPYMDNEQFF. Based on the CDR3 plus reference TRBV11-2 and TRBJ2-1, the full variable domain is EAGVAQSPRYKIIEKRQSVAFWCNPISGHATLYWYQQILGQGPKLLIQFQNNGVVDDSQLPKDRFSAERLKGVDSTLKIQPAKLEDSAVYLCASRPPYMDNEQFFGPGTRLTVL.

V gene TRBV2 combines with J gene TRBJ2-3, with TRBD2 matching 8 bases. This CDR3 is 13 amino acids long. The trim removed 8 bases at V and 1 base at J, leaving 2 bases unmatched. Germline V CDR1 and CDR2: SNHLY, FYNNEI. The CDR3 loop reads CASAREGTDTQYF. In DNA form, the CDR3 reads TGTGCCAGCGCGCGGGAGGGCACAGATACGCAGTATTTT.

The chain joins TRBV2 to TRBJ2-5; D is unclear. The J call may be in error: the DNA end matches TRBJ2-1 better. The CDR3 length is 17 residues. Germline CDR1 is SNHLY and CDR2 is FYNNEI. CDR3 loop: CASSEADPESLQETQFF. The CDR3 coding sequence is TGTGCCAGCAGTGAAGCCGACCCTGAGTCGCTACAAGAGACCCAGTTCTTC.

The CDR3 here is CASSLGDRGENTEAFF. For the CDR3, the DNA is TGCGCCAGCAGCTTGGGGGACAGGGGCGAAAACACTGAAGCTTTCTTT. The chain links TRBV5-1 to TRBJ1-1; 10 nucleotides agree with TRBD1. The CDR3 covers 16 residues. With V trimmed by 0 bases and J by 2 bases, 4 bases remained unmatched. The V gene's germline CDR1 is SGHRS and CDR2 YFSETQ.

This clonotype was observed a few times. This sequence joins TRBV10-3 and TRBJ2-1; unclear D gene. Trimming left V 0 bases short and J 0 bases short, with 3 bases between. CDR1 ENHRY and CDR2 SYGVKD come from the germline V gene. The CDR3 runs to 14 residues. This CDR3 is CAISESRSYNEQFF. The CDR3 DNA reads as TGTGCCATCAGTGAGTCCCGCTCCTACAATGAGCAGTTCTTC.

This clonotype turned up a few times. In nucleotides, the CDR3 is TGCGCCAGCAGCTTGGAAGGGAGTGAACAAGAGACCCAGTACTTC. Its translation is CASSLEGSEQETQYF. This sequence joins TRBV5-1 and TRBJ2-5, with D maybe TRBD2 (5 bases). The CDR3 covers 15 residues. Trimming took off 0 bases at V and 2 bases at J, with 11 bases between the two ends. CDR1 and CDR2 (germline): SGHRS, YFSETQ. The entire variable domain, with the rest obtained from reference TRBV5-1 and TRBJ2-5, is as follows: KAGVTQTPRYLIKTRGQQVTLSCSPISGHRSVSWYQQTPGQGLQFLFEYFSETQRNKGNFPGRFSGRQFSNSRSEMNVSTLELGDSALYLCASSLEGSEQETQYFGPGTRLLVL.

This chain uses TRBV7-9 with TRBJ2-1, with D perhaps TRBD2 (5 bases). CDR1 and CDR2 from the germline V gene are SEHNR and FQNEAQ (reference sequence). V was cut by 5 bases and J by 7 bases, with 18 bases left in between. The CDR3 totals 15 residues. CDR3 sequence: CASSPGDYGVNEQFF. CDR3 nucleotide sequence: TGTGCCAGCAGCCCAGGAGACTACGGTGTTAATGAGCAGTTCTTC.

CDR3 amino acids: CASSQGGSHTGELFF. As DNA, the CDR3 is TGTGCCAGCAGCCAGGGCGGGTCGCACACCGGGGAGCTGTTTTTT. J is TRBJ2-2 and V is TRBV7-2, with D tentatively TRBD1 or TRBD2 (5 bases each). This CDR3 has 15 residues. The germline gives CDR1 SGHTA, CDR2 FQGNSA. V gave up 5 bases and J gave up 3 bases, with 13 bases separating them.

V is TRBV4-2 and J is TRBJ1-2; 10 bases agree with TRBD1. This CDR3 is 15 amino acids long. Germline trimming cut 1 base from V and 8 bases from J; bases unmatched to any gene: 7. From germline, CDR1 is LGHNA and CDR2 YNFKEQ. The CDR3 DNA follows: TGTGCCAGCAGCCAAGTTGGACAGGGGGATGAAGGCTACACCTTC. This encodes CASSQVGQGDEGYTF.

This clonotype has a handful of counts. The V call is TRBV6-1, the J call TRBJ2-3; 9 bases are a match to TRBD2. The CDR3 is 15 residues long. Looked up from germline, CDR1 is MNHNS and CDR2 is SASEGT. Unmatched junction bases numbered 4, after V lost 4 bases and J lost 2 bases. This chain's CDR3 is CASSGLAAYTDTQYF. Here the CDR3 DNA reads TGTGCCAGCAGTGGACTAGCGGCGTACACAGATACGCAGTATTTT.

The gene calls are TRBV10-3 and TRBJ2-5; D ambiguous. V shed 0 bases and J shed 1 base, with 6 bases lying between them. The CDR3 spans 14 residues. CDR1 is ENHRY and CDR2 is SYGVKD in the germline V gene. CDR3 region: CAISESTAQETQYF. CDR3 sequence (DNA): TGTGCCATCAGTGAGTCTACAGCCCAAGAGACCCAGTACTTC.